This T cell receptor beta chain was captured in a study of cytomegalovirus exposure and HLA in healthy donors. Findings of the study overall: Presence/absence analyses supposed approximately even sequencing depth among donors.

A remark on this clone: Its antigen is not identified.

PCR employed 60 Vbeta and 13 Jbeta primers. The protocol was immunoSEQ multiplex PCR, while the TCRdb copy is restricted to in-frame clones and leaves out a portion. The sample yields approximately 200,000 clones, approximately 80% seen once. The CDR3 contains 15 residues. Per the germline V gene, CDR1 is SNHLY and CDR2 is FYNNEI. The V and J ends lost 4 bases and 3 bases respectively, with 15 bases between them. The sequenced sample was PBMCs. The rearrangement joins TRBV2 to TRBJ1-1; D remains ambiguous. The receptor comes from a middle-aged man in good health and CMV-seronegative. CDR3 loop: CASSGSRAVDTEAFF. In nucleotides, the CDR3 is TGTGCCAGCAGTGGTTCCCGTGCAGTCGACACTGAAGCTTTCTTT.